The source of this TCR beta chain is a study of CD8 T cells in ankylosing spondylitis. V shed 5 bases and J 5 bases; nucleotides not matched to a gene: 7. The CDR3 is 15 residues long. Study observations and caveats: Several highly homologous variants made up a TCR beta motif, and this motif appeared characteristic of ankylosing spondylitis blood. Disease-associated clones were reportedly significantly overrepresented in matched ankylosing spondylitis synovial fluid. Disease-linked clones had a CD8+ phenotype and relatively low frequency in peripheral blood. Prior work had noted some motif variants in reactive arthritis blood and synovial fluid.

For TCR beta, libraries came from quantitative 5'-RACE with molecular barcodes. TCRdb re-called the 5' RACE reads through MiXCR, storing one row per CDR3 protein. The table includes about 450,000 distinct CDR3 sequences, 25% to 30% detected once. This clonotype was seen more than once but under ten times. Its antigen is undetermined. The sample comprised blood, either unsorted or a sorted T cell fraction (not recorded which). The TCR sequence derives from a male donor with ankylosing spondylitis. J is TRBJ2-2 and V is TRBV12-3 or TRBV12-4, with 8 bases identical to TRBD2. Here the CDR3 reads CASSEVAGRTGELFF. The CDR3, as DNA: TGTGCCAGCAGTGAGGTAGCGGGGAGGACCGGGGAGCTGTTTTTT.